The entry below describes one T cell receptor beta chain. Its antigen is currently unknown. This record comes from a study of OX40 agonist ivuxolimab in advanced cancers. The study's findings and limits: At 0.1 to 3.0 mg/kg and by week 6, CD4+ and CD8+ T cells in the blood had expanded clonally.

Germline values: CDR1 SGHNT, CDR2 YYREEE (reference sequence). This CDR3 comprises 16 residues. After removal of 1 base from V and 1 base from J, the junction contained 3 bases not matched to a gene. Method: immunoSEQ multiplex PCR; TCRdb's copy keeps in-frame clones and lacks some. The data hold 60,000 to 80,000 clones, with approximately 84% observed a single time. The sequence derives from an adult with an advanced solid tumor such as melanoma, head and neck, liver or kidney cancer. Sequenced material: CD4+ or CD8+ T cells sorted from blood, taken in a trial of the OX40 agonist ivuxolimab. The rearrangement uses TRBV5-4 and TRBJ2-2; 8 bases align to TRBD1. The CDR3 region has the DNA TGTGCCAGCAGCTTGTCCGGGACAGGGAACACCGGGGAGCTGTTTTTT. Translated: CASSLSGTGNTGELFF.